Here is one T cell receptor (beta chain) with its context. Its specificity is not known. The data originate from a study of cytomegalovirus exposure and HLA in healthy donors. Study overall: Samples from HLA-typed donors yielded about 85 million unique TCRs in an early data release.

Primers: 60 Vbeta forward and 13 Jbeta reverse. In the original analysis: The authors later counted roughly 76 million unique TCR beta chains, around 9.9 million of them shared. Using immunoSEQ multiplex PCR, the repertoire was profiled, and TCRdb retains in-frame clones only, with some absent. The V and J calls and the clone size are those of that table, but D and trimming were determined from the DNA. The sample lists roughly 250,000 clones, roughly 81% seen once, with roughly 2% in the top ten. Study-wide results and caveats: Previous analysis showed most TCR beta V segments were productive about 87% or about 30% of the time.

This clonotype originated in a middle-aged woman in good health and CMV-seropositive. Sequencing was done on a sample of PBMCs.

The DNA of the CDR3 is TGTGCCAGCTCACCGGGCACTAATGAAAAACTGTTTTTT. This encodes CASSPGTNEKLFF. The chain joins TRBV18 to TRBJ1-4; D unclear. V was shortened by 3 bases and J by 2 bases, with 4 bases between the two germline ends. The length of the CDR3 is 13 residues. Germline V gene data show CDR1 as KGHSH and CDR2 as LQKENI.